This entry lists 21 T cell receptor beta chains sequenced from one sample in a study of cytomegalovirus exposure and HLA in healthy donors. Here immunoSEQ multiplex PCR was the method, and the copy in TCRdb shows in-frame clones only, minus some. The data show approximately 80,000 clones, 80% to 95% seen once. The source material was PBMCs. All receptors come from a woman aged 30 to 39 in good health and CMV-seronegative.

The chain joins TRBV27 to TRBJ2-7; a possible D gene is TRBD1 (6 bases). CDR3 length: 15 residues. The V end was cut by 2 bases, the J end by 2 bases, with 13 bases between. CDR1 and CDR2 (germline): MNHEY, SMNVEV (reference sequence). CDR3 in amino acids: CASSLRARTAYEQYF. In DNA form, the CDR3 reads TGTGCCAGCAGTTTACGTGCCAGGACAGCCTACGAGCAGTACTTC.

V usage is TRBV5-1 and J usage is TRBJ2-5; D is undetermined. Germline lookup yields CDR1 SGHRS and CDR2 YFSETQ. V lost 0 bases and J 5 bases, leaving 11 bases between the germline ends. CDR3 length equals 14 residues. Here the CDR3 reads CASSLVGPGETQYF. The CDR3 bases are TGCGCCAGCAGCTTGGTTGGCCCCGGGGAGACCCAGTACTTC. The full variable domain, rest sourced from reference TRBV5-1 and TRBJ2-5, is KAGVTQTPRYLIKTRGQQVTLSCSPISGHRSVSWYQQTPGQGLQFLFEYFSETQRNKGNFPGRFSGRQFSNSRSEMNVSTLELGDSALYLCASSLVGPGETQYFGPGTRLLVL.

This chain links TRBV5-1 with TRBJ1-4; TRBD1 matches at 9 bases. The length of the CDR3 is 16 residues. V shed 0 bases and J 3 bases; nucleotides not matched to a gene: 3. The germline V gene has CDR1 SGHRS and CDR2 YFSETQ. The CDR3 protein is CASSLGQGVANEKLFF. The CDR3, as DNA: TGCGCCAGCAGCTTGGGACAGGGGGTAGCTAATGAAAAACTGTTTTTT.

Regarding this clone: One end of the junction fails to match germline, which may point to a read error. V gene TRBV9 combines with J gene TRBJ1-1; D is possibly TRBD1 (5 bases). Germline lookup yields CDR1 SGDLS and CDR2 YYNGEE. The CDR3 contains 14 residues. The CDR3 DNA sequence: TGTGCCAGCAGCCTAGGGGCCGCAAACAGTGAAGCTTTCTTT. This codes for CASSLGAANSEAFF.

The chain's CDR3 is CATAPALTNTDTQYF. The CDR3 DNA reads as TGTGCCACCGCCCCCGCTCTTACTAACACAGATACGCAGTATTTT. The genes are TRBV10-3 and TRBJ2-3; D call uncertain. The CDR3 covers 15 residues. The V end was cut by 10 bases, the J end by 2 bases, with 19 bases between. Germline values: CDR1 ENHRY, CDR2 SYGVKD.

The chain combines TRBV11-2 with TRBJ2-3, with 12 bases matching TRBD2. Unmatched junction bases numbered 10, after V lost 6 bases and J lost 6 bases. The CDR3 runs to 16 residues. Germline V gene lookup returns CDR1 SGHAT and CDR2 FQNNGV. The CDR3 DNA reads as TGTGCCAGCAGGTTAATGGGAGGACTAGCGGGGGATACGCAGTATTTT. It translates to CASRLMGGLAGDTQYF.

The J gene is TRBJ2-7, the V gene TRBV4-3; possible D gene TRBD2, 6 bases. Deletions cut 4 bases from V and 3 bases from J, with 16 bases between. Per the germline V gene, CDR1 is LGHNA and CDR2 is YSLEER. CDR3 length: 15 residues. The CDR3 DNA follows: TGCGCCAGCAGCCTCCTCCGTGGCGGGAACTACGAGCAGTACTTC. Translated: CASSLLRGGNYEQYF.

The genes are TRBV15 and TRBJ2-6; a possible D gene is TRBD2 (5 bases). The CDR3 has 15 amino acids. The V end was cut by 1 base, the J end by 3 bases, with 7 bases between. In germline, CDR1 is LNHNV, CDR2 YYDKDF (reference sequence). CDR3 sequence reads: CATSRGGVGANVLTF. CDR3 DNA sequence: TGTGCCACCAGCAGAGGGGGAGTTGGGGCCAACGTCCTGACTTTC.

To note about this clone: One end of the junction varies from germline; a read error may be responsible. V is TRBV18 and J is TRBJ2-7, with 8 bases identical to TRBD1. Per the germline V gene, CDR1 is KGHSH and CDR2 is LQKENI. This CDR3 contains 15 residues. Here the CDR3 reads CASSSPGQVTYEQYF. The CDR3 DNA sequence: TGTGCCAGCTCATCACCGGGACAGGTGACCTACGAGCAGTACTTC.

The rearrangement links TRBV10-1 to TRBJ1-5; D call uncertain. The CDR3 spans 16 residues. Germline V lookup: CDR1 WNHNN, CDR2 SYGVQD (reference sequence). V was pared by 4 bases and J by 0 bases, with 13 bases between. CDR3 DNA sequence: TGCGCCAGCAGTGGAGGACTCAAGTATAGCAATCAGCCCCAGCATTTT. The encoded protein is CASSGGLKYSNQPQHF.

The J gene is TRBJ1-2, the V gene TRBV5-1, with TRBD1 as a possible D gene (6 bases). There are 14 residues in the CDR3. V was shortened by 2 bases and J by 3 bases, with 11 bases between the two germline ends. Germline V gene lookup returns CDR1 SGHRS and CDR2 YFSETQ. CDR3 bases: TGCGCCAGCAGCTTTCAGGGGTCGGACTATGGCTACACCTTC. Amino acids: CASSFQGSDYGYTF.

This chain uses TRBV15 with TRBJ1-2; TRBD1 matches at 10 bases. J was trimmed by 7 bases and V by 1 base; bases with no gene match: 0. CDR1 and CDR2 from the germline V gene are LNHNV and YYDKDF (reference sequence). CDR3 size: 13 residues. CDR3 DNA: TGTGCCACCAGCAGAGGGACAGGGGGTGGCTACACCTTC. This translates into CATSRGTGGGYTF.

The chain has TRBV7-8 and TRBJ2-3, with D possibly TRBD1 on 5 matching bases. Germline CDR1 SGHVS, CDR2 FQNEAQ. V was clipped by 5 bases and J by 2 bases, with 17 bases between them. There are 16 residues in the CDR3. The CDR3 coding sequence is TGTGCCAGCAGCGCCATGGACACCGTAGCCACAGATACGCAGTATTTT. It yields the protein CASSAMDTVATDTQYF.

V is TRBV11-3 and J is TRBJ2-7; possibly TRBD2 for D (5 bases). The ends were cut back, 0 bases at V and 6 bases at J, with 12 bases in the middle. Germline CDR1 SGHNT, CDR2 YENEEA. The CDR3 runs 14 residues. CDR3 sequence reads: CASSLDNSVGEQYF. CDR3 sequence (DNA): TGTGCCAGCAGCTTAGATAATAGCGTCGGCGAGCAGTACTTC.

This clone was detected only once. CDR3 DNA sequence: TGTGCCAGTAGTATCGTAGCGGGGGGCGGCACAGATACGCAGTATTTT. It is translated as CASSIVAGGGTDTQYF. This rearrangement joins TRBV19 to TRBJ2-3, with 10 bases aligning to TRBD2. CDR3 size: 16 residues. V trimming: 3 bases; J trimming: 1 base; junction bases outside the gene matches: 4. Germline CDR1 is LNHDA and CDR2 is SQIVND (reference sequence). Combining the CDR3 with reference TRBV19 and TRBJ2-3 gives the whole variable domain DGGITQSPKYLFRKEGQNVTLSCEQNLNHDAMYWYRQDPGQGLRLIYYSQIVNDFQKGDIAEGYSVSREKKESFPLTVTSAQKNPTAFYLCASSIVAGGGTDTQYFGPGTRLTVL.

This chain links TRBV28 with TRBJ1-5, with TRBD1 identical over 7 bases. This CDR3 has 13 amino acids. V lost 6 bases, J lost 6 bases, and 5 bases stayed unmatched. CDR1 MDHEN and CDR2 SYDVKM come from the germline V gene. The CDR3 sequence: CASSSDRVQPQHF. The CDR3 DNA is TGTGCCAGCAGCTCCGACAGGGTTCAGCCCCAGCATTTT.

The chain carries TRBV9 and TRBJ1-3; D gene unclear. V was clipped by 1 base and J by 0 bases, with 5 bases between them. This CDR3 region has 14 residues. The germline V gene has CDR1 SGDLS and CDR2 YYNGEE. This chain's CDR3 is CASSVMSSGNTIYF. DNA of the CDR3: TGTGCCAGCAGCGTAATGAGCTCTGGAAACACCATATATTTT.

This chain joins TRBV6-1 and TRBJ1-2, with TRBD1 as a possible D gene (6 bases). Germline values: CDR1 MNHNS, CDR2 SASEGT. The CDR3 totals 13 residues. Trimming removed 5 bases from V and 8 bases from J, with 15 bases in between. The CDR3 coding sequence is TGTGCCAGCAGTTCGGACAGATCTGGGGGCTACACCTTC. Its translation is CASSSDRSGGYTF.

Of note for this clone: The same CDR3 also results from other DNA sequences found in this sample. V usage is TRBV29-1 and J usage is TRBJ2-7, with 7 bases aligning to TRBD1. The CDR3 is 13 residues long. Germline trimming cut 6 bases from V and 7 bases from J; bases unmatched to any gene: 12. CDR1 is SQVTM, CDR2 ANQGSEA, per germline. CDR3: CSVHDRVGVEQYF. In DNA, the CDR3 is TGCAGCGTCCATGACAGGGTCGGGGTAGAGCAGTACTTC.

V and J are TRBV19 and TRBJ2-1; D may be TRBD2 (5 bases). The length of the CDR3 is 14 residues. Trimming shortened V by 7 bases and J by 3 bases, and 13 bases separated the two germline ends. Germline lookup yields CDR1 LNHDA and CDR2 SQIVND (reference sequence). CDR3 bases: TGTGCCAGTATGAGAGCGGAAAACTACAATGAGCAGTTCTTC. This encodes CASMRAENYNEQFF. Filled out from reference TRBV19 and TRBJ2-1, the complete variable domain reads DGGITQSPKYLFRKEGQNVTLSCEQNLNHDAMYWYRQDPGQGLRLIYYSQIVNDFQKGDIAEGYSVSREKKESFPLTVTSAQKNPTAFYLCASMRAENYNEQFFGPGTRLTVL.

The chain has TRBV5-1 and TRBJ1-2; 7 positions match TRBD1. Germline loops: CDR1 SGHRS, CDR2 YFSETQ. V was pared by 4 bases and J by 4 bases, with 1 base of the junction left unmatched. This CDR3 spans 12 amino acids. The chain's CDR3 is CASSRDSYGYTF. CDR3 DNA sequence: TGCGCCAGCAGCCGGGACAGCTATGGCTACACCTTC.